These T cell receptor beta chains were read from a single sample in a study of CD8 T cells in Susac syndrome. TCRdb re-called the immunoSEQ multiplex PCR reads with MiXCR, one entry per CDR3 protein. The sample carries roughly 200,000 distinct CDR3 sequences, about 95% recorded once. Sequencing was carried out using CD4+ T cells from PBMCs. These receptors were taken from a human donor with multiple sclerosis. Each CDR3 is given with its conserved first and last residue.

CDR3 protein: CASSLSVEAFF
J gene: TRBJ1-1
V gene: TRBV6-2/TRBV6-3

CDR3 protein: CASNIDSTYNEQFF
J gene: TRBJ2-1
V gene: TRBV5-1

CDR3 protein: CASSLVEGAFF
J gene: TRBJ1-1
V gene: TRBV7-9

CDR3 protein: CASSQRGQRLYGYTF
J gene: TRBJ1-2
V gene: TRBV3-1

CDR3 protein: CASSRGRDSNTEAFF
J gene: TRBJ1-1
V gene: TRBV3-1

CDR3 protein: CASSLISDRDTQYF
J gene: TRBJ2-3
V gene: TRBV5-1

CDR3 protein: CASLDGVLEDTQYF
J gene: TRBJ2-3
V gene: TRBV2

CDR3 protein: CSVEDIGDRAFF
J gene: TRBJ1-1
V gene: TRBV29-1

CDR3 protein: CASSLGAGANVLTF
J gene: TRBJ2-6
V gene: TRBV7-9

CDR3 protein: CASSANPRQGIRQPQHF
J gene: TRBJ1-5
V gene: TRBV6-1

CDR3 protein: CASSFEAGSYNEQFF
J gene: TRBJ2-1
V gene: TRBV5-1

CDR3 protein: CAWTEGTRDIQYF
J gene: TRBJ2-4
V gene: TRBV30

CDR3 protein: CATSSLSSGGADEQFF
J gene: TRBJ2-1
V gene: TRBV15

CDR3 protein: CASSQLASGGAEQYF
J gene: TRBJ2-7
V gene: TRBV3-1

CDR3 protein: CSVGQHQETQYF
J gene: TRBJ2-5
V gene: TRBV29-1

CDR3 protein: CASSQDGTGGRGYTF
J gene: TRBJ1-2
V gene: TRBV3-1

CDR3 protein: CASSWTGAASGEQYF
J gene: TRBJ2-7
V gene: TRBV7-9

CDR3 protein: CASSLALAWGSGETQYF
J gene: TRBJ2-5
V gene: TRBV5-6

CDR3 protein: CSALRGSNEQFF
J gene: TRBJ2-1
V gene: TRBV20-1

CDR3 protein: CASSFLAGGLETQYF
J gene: TRBJ2-5
V gene: TRBV3-1

CDR3 protein: CAWSAPGARTEAFF
J gene: TRBJ1-1
V gene: TRBV30

CDR3 protein: CASTAYINTGDTQYF
J gene: TRBJ2-3
V gene: TRBV9

CDR3 protein: CASSDPRQGGNSPLHF
J gene: TRBJ1-6
V gene: TRBV5-4

CDR3 protein: CSASTGGYTF
J gene: TRBJ1-2
V gene: TRBV20-1

CDR3 protein: CASTALRQGLGTDTQYF
J gene: TRBJ2-3
V gene: TRBV7-9

CDR3 protein: CAWSFGVEAFF
J gene: TRBJ1-1
V gene: TRBV30

CDR3 protein: CSAVRDGSPTSGGYTF
J gene: TRBJ1-2
V gene: TRBV20-1

CDR3 protein: CSVSGRTLPYEQYF
J gene: TRBJ2-7
V gene: TRBV29-1

CDR3 protein: CASSESSGGLDTQYF
J gene: TRBJ2-3
V gene: TRBV2

CDR3 protein: CASSVGQPQHF
J gene: TRBJ1-5
V gene: TRBV12-3/TRBV12-4

CDR3 protein: CASRLQVTSNQPQHF
J gene: TRBJ1-5
V gene: TRBV2

CDR3 protein: CSAQFGGRETQYF
J gene: TRBJ2-5
V gene: TRBV29-1

CDR3 protein: CSARDPRQGIQNAEAFF
J gene: TRBJ1-1
V gene: TRBV20-1

CDR3 protein: CASSPGQAVDSPLHF
J gene: TRBJ1-6
V gene: TRBV5-1

CDR3 protein: CASSPAAGLSGNTIYF
J gene: TRBJ1-3
V gene: TRBV12-3/TRBV12-4

CDR3 protein: CATSRDPGSGANVLTF
J gene: TRBJ2-6
V gene: TRBV15

CDR3 protein: CASSPISAHTPLHF
J gene: TRBJ1-6
V gene: TRBV12-3/TRBV12-4

CDR3 protein: CASSFSRSSYNEQFF
J gene: TRBJ2-1
V gene: TRBV6-2/TRBV6-3

CDR3 protein: CASSRDLLSHEQYF
J gene: TRBJ2-7
V gene: TRBV5-1

CDR3 protein: CASSDPSLNEKLFF
J gene: TRBJ1-4
V gene: TRBV6-1

CDR3 protein: CAWSINTDTQYF
J gene: TRBJ2-3
V gene: TRBV30

CDR3 protein: CASSYDSNTEAFF
J gene: TRBJ1-1
V gene: TRBV3-1

CDR3 protein: CAWSQGWNTEAFF
J gene: TRBJ1-1
V gene: TRBV30

CDR3 protein: CSAWGRGTEAFF
J gene: TRBJ1-1
V gene: TRBV20-1

CDR3 protein: CASSLALAGVHKNIQYF
J gene: TRBJ2-4
V gene: TRBV7-8

CDR3 protein: CAWSFTGIEVAFF
J gene: TRBJ1-1
V gene: TRBV30

CDR3 protein: CSGTAEGSSYEQYF
J gene: TRBJ2-7
V gene: TRBV29-1

CDR3 protein: CRSYGYTF
J gene: TRBJ1-2
V gene: TRBV29-1

CDR3 protein: CASSPWTSGGHNEQFF
J gene: TRBJ2-1
V gene: TRBV27

CDR3 protein: CASSPGPGGTYNEQFF
J gene: TRBJ2-1
V gene: TRBV11-3

CDR3 protein: CASSTDRVQNTEAFF
J gene: TRBJ1-1
V gene: TRBV7-8

CDR3 protein: CASSPMIGGPYEQYF
J gene: TRBJ2-7
V gene: TRBV27

CDR3 protein: CASSVDGSAYNEQFF
J gene: TRBJ2-1
V gene: TRBV9

CDR3 protein: CSVSGDYNEQFF
J gene: TRBJ2-1
V gene: TRBV29-1

CDR3 protein: CASSKADRSDTQYF
J gene: TRBJ2-3
V gene: TRBV7-2